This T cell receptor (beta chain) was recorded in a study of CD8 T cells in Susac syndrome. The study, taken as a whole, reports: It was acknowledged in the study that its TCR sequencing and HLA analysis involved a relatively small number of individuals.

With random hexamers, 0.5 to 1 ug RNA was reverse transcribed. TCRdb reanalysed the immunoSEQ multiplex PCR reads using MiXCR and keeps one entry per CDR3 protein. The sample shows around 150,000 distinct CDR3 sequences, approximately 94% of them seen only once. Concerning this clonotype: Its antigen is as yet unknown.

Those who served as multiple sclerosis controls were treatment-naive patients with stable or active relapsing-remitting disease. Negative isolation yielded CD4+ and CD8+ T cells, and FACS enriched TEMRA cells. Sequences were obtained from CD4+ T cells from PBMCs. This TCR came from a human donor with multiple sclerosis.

Here the CDR3 reads CSAHTGLGREQFF. CDR3 nucleotides: TGCAGTGCTCATACGGGGCTCGGGAGGGAGCAGTTCTTC. The V call is TRBV20-1, the J call TRBJ2-1; TRBD2 matches 7 bases. V lost 5 bases and J lost 10; bases outside the gene matches: 11. CDR3 length: 13 residues. From germline, CDR1 is DFQATT and CDR2 SNEGSKA (reference sequence).